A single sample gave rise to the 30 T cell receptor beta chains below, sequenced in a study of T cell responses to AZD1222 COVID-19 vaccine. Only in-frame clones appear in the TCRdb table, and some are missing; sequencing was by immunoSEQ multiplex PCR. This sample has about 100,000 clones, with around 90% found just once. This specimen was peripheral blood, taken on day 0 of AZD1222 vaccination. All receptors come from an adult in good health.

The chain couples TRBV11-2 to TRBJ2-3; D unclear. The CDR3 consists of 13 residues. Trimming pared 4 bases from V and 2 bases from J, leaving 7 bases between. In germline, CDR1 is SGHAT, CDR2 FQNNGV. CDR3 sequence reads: CASSYPATDTQYF. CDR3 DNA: TGTGCCAGCAGCTACCCAGCCACAGATACGCAGTATTTT.

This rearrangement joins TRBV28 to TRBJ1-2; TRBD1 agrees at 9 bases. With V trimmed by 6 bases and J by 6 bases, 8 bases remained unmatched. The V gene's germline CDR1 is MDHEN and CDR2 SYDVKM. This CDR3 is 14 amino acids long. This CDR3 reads CASSRTGGENGYTF. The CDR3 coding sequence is TGTGCCAGCAGCCGCACAGGGGGCGAGAATGGCTACACCTTC.

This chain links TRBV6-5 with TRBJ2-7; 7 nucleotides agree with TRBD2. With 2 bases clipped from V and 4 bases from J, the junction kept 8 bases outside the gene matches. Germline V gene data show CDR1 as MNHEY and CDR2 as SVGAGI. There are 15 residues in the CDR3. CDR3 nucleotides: TGTGCCAGCAGTTACGGGGGGGATATGGCATACGAGCAGTACTTC. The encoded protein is CASSYGGDMAYEQYF.

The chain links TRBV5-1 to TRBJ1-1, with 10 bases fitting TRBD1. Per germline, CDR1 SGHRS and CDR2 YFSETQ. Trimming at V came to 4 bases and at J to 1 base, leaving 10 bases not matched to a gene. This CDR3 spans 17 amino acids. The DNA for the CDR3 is TGCGCCAGCAGCACGTCCGGGACAGGGGCAGGGAACACTGAAGCTTTCTTT. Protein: CASSTSGTGAGNTEAFF.

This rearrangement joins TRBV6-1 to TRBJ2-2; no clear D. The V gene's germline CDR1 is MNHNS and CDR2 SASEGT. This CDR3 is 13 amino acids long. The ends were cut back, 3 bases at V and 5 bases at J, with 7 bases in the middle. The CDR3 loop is CASSDAETGELFF. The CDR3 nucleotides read TGTGCCAGCAGTGATGCCGAGACCGGGGAGCTGTTTTTT.

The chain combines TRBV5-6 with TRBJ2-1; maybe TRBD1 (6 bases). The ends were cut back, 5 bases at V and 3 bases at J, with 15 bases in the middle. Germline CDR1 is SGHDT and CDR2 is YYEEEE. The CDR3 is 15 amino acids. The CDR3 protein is CASSWNRDYYNEQFF. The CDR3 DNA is TGTGCCAGCAGTTGGAACAGGGATTACTACAATGAGCAGTTCTTC.

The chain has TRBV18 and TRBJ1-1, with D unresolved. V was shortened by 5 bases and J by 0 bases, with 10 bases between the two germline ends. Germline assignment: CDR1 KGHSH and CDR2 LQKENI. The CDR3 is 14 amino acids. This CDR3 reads CASSNGAMNTEAFF. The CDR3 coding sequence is TGTGCCAGCTCAAATGGTGCAATGAACACTGAAGCTTTCTTT.

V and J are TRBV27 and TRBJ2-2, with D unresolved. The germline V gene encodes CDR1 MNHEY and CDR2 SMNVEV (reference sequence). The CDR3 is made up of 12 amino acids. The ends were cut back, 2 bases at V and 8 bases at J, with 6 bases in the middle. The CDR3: CASSLGLGELFF. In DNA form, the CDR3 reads TGTGCCAGCAGTTTAGGGTTAGGGGAGCTGTTTTTT.

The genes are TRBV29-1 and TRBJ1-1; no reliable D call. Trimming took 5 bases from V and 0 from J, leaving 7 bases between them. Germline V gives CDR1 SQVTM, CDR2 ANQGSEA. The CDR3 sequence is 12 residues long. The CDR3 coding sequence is TGCAGCGTTCTCGTGGTGAACACTGAAGCTTTCTTT. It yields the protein CSVLVVNTEAFF.

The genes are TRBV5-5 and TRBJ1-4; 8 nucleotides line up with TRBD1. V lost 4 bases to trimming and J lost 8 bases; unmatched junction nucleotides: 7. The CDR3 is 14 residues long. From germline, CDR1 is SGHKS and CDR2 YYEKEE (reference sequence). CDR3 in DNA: TGTGCCAGCAGCCCCAGACAGGGGAGAGAAAAACTGTTTTTT. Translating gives CASSPRQGREKLFF.

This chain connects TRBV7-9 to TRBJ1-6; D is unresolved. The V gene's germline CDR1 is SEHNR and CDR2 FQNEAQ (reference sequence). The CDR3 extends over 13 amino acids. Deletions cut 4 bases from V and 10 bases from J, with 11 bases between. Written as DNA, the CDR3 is TGTGCCAGCAGCTCGGGTGAAGAGTCACCCCTCCACTTT. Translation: CASSSGEESPLHF.

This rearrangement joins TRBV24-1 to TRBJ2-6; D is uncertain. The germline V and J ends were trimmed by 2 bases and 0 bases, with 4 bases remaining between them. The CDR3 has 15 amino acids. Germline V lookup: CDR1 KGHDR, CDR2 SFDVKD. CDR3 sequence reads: CATSDWSSGANVLTF. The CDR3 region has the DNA TGTGCCACCAGTGATTGGAGCTCTGGGGCCAACGTCCTGACTTTC.

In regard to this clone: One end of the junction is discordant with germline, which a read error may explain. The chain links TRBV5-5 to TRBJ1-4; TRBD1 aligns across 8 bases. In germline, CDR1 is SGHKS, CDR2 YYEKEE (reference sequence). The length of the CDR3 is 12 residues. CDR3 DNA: TGTGCCAGCAGCTTGGATTCCGGGACAGGCCCGTTT. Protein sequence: CASSLDSGTGPF.

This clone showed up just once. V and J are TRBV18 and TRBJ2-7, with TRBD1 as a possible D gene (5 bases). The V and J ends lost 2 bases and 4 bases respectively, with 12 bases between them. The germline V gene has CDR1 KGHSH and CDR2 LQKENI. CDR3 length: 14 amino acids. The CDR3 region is CASSPGAGWYEQYF. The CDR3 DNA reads TGTGCCAGCTCACCAGGGGCAGGGTGGTACGAGCAGTACTTC.

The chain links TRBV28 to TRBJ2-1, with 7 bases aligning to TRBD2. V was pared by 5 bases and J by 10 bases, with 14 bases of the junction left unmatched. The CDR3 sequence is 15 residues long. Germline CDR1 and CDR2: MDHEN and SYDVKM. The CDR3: CASSGRPGGISEQFF. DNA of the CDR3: TGTGCCAGCAGTGGGCGACCCGGGGGGATCAGCGAGCAGTTCTTC.

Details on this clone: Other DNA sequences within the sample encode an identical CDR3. CDR3 bases: TGTGCCAGCAGTTTAACTAGCGGATCCTACAATGAGCAGTTCTTC. As protein: CASSLTSGSYNEQFF. This sequence joins TRBV27 and TRBJ2-1, with 8 nucleotides matching TRBD2. Germline assignment: CDR1 MNHEY and CDR2 SMNVEV (reference sequence). The trim removed 2 bases at V and 1 base at J, leaving 1 base unmatched. CDR3 size: 15 residues.

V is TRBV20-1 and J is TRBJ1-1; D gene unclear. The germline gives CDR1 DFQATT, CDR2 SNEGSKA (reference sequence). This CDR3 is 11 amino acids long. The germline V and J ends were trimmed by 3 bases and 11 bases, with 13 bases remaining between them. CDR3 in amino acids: CSASGPADAFF. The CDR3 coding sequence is TGCAGTGCTAGTGGGCCTGCCGACGCTTTCTTT.

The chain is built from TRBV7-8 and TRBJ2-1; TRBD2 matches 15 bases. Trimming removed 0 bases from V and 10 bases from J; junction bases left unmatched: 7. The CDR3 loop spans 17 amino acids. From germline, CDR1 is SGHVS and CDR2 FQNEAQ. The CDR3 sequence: CASSLAGLAGGGREQFF. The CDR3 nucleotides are TGTGCCAGCAGCTTAGCGGGACTAGCGGGAGGCGGGAGGGAGCAGTTCTTC.

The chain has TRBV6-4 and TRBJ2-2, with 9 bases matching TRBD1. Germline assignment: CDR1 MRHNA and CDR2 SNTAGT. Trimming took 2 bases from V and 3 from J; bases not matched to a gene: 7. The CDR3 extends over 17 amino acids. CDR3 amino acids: CASSDAGQGRYTGELFF. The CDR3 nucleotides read TGTGCCAGCAGTGACGCAGGACAGGGGCGATACACCGGGGAGCTGTTTTTT.

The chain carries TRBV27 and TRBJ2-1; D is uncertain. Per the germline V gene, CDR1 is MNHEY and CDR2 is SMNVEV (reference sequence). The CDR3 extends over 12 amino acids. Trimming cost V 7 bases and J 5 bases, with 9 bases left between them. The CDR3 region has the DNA TGTGCCAGCACCCCCCGCAACAATGAGCAGTTCTTC. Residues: CASTPRNNEQFF.

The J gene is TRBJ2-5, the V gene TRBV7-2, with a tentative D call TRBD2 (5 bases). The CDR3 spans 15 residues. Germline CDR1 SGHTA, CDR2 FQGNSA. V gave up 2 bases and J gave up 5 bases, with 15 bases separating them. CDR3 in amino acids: CASSLIVGAGETQYF. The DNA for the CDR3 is TGTGCCAGCAGCTTAATTGTGGGCGCGGGCGAGACCCAGTACTTC.

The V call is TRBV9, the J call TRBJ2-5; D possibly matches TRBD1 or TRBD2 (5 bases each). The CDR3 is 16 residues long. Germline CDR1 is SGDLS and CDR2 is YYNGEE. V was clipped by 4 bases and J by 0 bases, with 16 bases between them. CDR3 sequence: CASSSRGERYQETQYF. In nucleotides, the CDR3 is TGTGCCAGCAGCTCGAGAGGGGAGCGGTACCAAGAGACCCAGTACTTC.

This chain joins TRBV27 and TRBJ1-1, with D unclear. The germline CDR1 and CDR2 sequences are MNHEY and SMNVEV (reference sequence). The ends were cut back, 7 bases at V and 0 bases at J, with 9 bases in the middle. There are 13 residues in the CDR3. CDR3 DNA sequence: TGTGCCAGCACCAGAAGGATGAACACTGAAGCTTTCTTT. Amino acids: CASTRRMNTEAFF.

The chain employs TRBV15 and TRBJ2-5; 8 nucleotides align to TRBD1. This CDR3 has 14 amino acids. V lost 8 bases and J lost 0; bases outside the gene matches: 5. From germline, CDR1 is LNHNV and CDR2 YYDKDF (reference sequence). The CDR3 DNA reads TGTGCCACCTCAAAGGACAGGGACCAAGAGACCCAGTACTTC. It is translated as CATSKDRDQETQYF.

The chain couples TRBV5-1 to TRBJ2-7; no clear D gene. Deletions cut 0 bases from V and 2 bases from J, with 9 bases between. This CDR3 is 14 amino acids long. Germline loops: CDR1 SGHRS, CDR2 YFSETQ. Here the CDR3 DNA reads TGCGCCAGCAGCTTGGAACTCGACCCCTACGAGCAGTACTTC. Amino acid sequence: CASSLELDPYEQYF.

This CDR3 reads CASSVEVTTDTQYF. Written as DNA, the CDR3 is TGTGCCAGCAGCGTAGAAGTAACTACAGATACGCAGTATTTT. The chain carries TRBV9 and TRBJ2-3; D remains ambiguous. This CDR3 is built from 14 residues. Germline CDR1 SGDLS, CDR2 YYNGEE. Trimming took 0 bases from V and 3 from J, leaving 8 bases between them.

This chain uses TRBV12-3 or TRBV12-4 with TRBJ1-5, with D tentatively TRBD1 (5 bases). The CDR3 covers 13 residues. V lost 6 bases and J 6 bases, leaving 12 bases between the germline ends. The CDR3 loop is CASSQGRTQPQHF. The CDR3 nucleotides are TGTGCCAGCAGCCAGGGTCGTACTCAGCCCCAGCATTTT.

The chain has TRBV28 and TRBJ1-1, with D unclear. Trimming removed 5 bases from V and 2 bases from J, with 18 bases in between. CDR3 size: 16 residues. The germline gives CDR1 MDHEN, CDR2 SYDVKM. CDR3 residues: CASSILKVGINTEAFF. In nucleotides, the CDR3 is TGTGCCAGCAGTATCCTAAAAGTGGGGATAAACACTGAAGCTTTCTTT.

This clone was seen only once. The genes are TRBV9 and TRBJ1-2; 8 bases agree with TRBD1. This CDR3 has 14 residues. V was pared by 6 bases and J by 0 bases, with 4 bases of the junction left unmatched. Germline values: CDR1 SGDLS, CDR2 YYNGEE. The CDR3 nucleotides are TGTGCCAGCAACCAGGGGGCTACTAACTATGGCTACACCTTC. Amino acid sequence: CASNQGATNYGYTF.

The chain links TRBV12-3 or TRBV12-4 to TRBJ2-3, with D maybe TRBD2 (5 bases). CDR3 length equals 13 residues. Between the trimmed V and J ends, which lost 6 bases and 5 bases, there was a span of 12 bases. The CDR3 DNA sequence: TGTGCCAGCAGCCCCCCAGCGGTAGATACGCAGTATTTT. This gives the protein CASSPPAVDTQYF.